This T cell receptor beta chain was sequenced for a study of beta chain features in type 1 diabetes. Study-level results: Patients showed naive, central memory and Treg TCRB repertoires that appeared more similar than those of healthy donors.

Germline lookup yields CDR1 KGHSH and CDR2 LQKENI. V gave up 4 bases and J gave up 2 bases, with 9 bases separating them. The CDR3 loop spans 13 amino acids. This clone has just a few counts. Antigen specificity is unknown. All of the isolated RNA was reverse transcribed, so expressed TCRB transcripts were sequenced. It was found that naive, central memory and regulatory T cell samples averaged around 3.8 million reads. Here immunoSEQ multiplex PCR was the method, and the copy in TCRdb shows in-frame clones only, minus some. Altogether about 220,000 clones are present, about 11% being singletons, with the ten largest covering less than 1.5%.

The chain is built from TRBV18 and TRBJ2-7; possible D gene TRBD1, 5 bases. This clonotype was obtained from a man aged 18-30 years in good health. Sequencing was performed on central memory CD4+ T cells from blood. The CDR3 reads CASSRTSAYEQYF. The CDR3, as DNA: TGTGCCAGCTCACGGACATCTGCCTACGAGCAGTACTTC.